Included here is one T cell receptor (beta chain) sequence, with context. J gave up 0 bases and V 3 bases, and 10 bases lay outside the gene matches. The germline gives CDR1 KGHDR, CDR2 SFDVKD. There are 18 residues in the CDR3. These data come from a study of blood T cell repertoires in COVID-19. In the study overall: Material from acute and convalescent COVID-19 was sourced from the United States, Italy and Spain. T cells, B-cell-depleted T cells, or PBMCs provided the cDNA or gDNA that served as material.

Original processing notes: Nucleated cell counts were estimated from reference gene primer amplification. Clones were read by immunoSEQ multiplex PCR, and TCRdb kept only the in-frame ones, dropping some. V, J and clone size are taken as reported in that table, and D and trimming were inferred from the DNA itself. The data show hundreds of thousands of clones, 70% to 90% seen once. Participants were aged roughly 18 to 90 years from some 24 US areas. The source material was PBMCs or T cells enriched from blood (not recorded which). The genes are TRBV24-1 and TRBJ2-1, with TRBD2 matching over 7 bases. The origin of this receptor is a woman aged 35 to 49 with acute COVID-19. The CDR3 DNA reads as TGTGCCACCAGTGATCCGGAAAATGGGGAGGGCTCCTACAATGAGCAGTTCTTC. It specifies CATSDPENGEGSYNEQFF.